These 8 T cell receptor beta chains were all obtained from the same sample, sequenced in a study of blood T cell repertoires in COVID-19. Generated by immunoSEQ multiplex PCR, the TCRdb table keeps only in-frame clones and is missing some. The top ten clones hold just under 4% of a sample with 300,000 to 450,000 clones, roughly nine tenths of them seen once. The material sequenced was peripheral blood. These receptors were collected from a woman aged 55-69 years with COVID-19, enrolled during active disease.

V gene TRBV5-1 combines with J gene TRBJ1-2; D not resolved. Germline CDR1 and CDR2: SGHRS and YFSETQ. V gave up 2 bases and J gave up 7 bases, with 9 bases separating them. This CDR3 spans 12 amino acids. The CDR3 region has the DNA TGCGCCAGCAGCTTAGAGGGATCTGGCTACACCTTC. Its protein is CASSLEGSGYTF.

This clone occurred once. The rearrangement uses TRBV19 and TRBJ2-2; maybe TRBD2 (7 bases). This CDR3 has 16 amino acids. Per the germline V gene, CDR1 is LNHDA and CDR2 is SQIVND (reference sequence). Trimming took off 9 bases at V and 4 bases at J, with 21 bases between the two ends. This CDR3 reads CASRKGGATSTGELFF. The CDR3 DNA reads TGTGCCAGCCGGAAGGGGGGGGCCACGAGCACCGGGGAGCTGTTTTTT.

The chain has TRBV18 and TRBJ1-1; no firm D call. The CDR3 runs 15 residues. The V end lost 4 bases, the J end lost 1 base, and 13 bases lay between the germline ends. The V gene's germline CDR1 is KGHSH and CDR2 LQKENI. DNA for the CDR3: TGTGCCAGCTCACACCAGTCACAACCGAACACTGAAGCTTTCTTT. Translation gives CASSHQSQPNTEAFF.

This clone was found once. This rearrangement joins TRBV6-5 to TRBJ1-1, with D unresolved. Germline loops: CDR1 MNHEY, CDR2 SVGAGI. Trimming stripped 0 bases from V and 4 bases from J, with 12 bases between. The CDR3 loop spans 15 amino acids. The CDR3 sequence: CASSYSRSGSTEAFF. CDR3 sequence (DNA): TGTGCCAGCAGTTACTCGAGGTCTGGGAGCACTGAAGCTTTCTTT.

The rearrangement joins TRBV13 to TRBJ1-2; D is possibly TRBD1 (6 bases). Germline V lookup: CDR1 PRHDT, CDR2 FYEKMQ (reference sequence). The CDR3 runs 13 residues. Trimming stripped 3 bases from V and 5 bases from J, with 10 bases between. The CDR3 loop reads CASSFQGHYGYTF. The CDR3 DNA sequence: TGTGCCAGCAGCTTTCAGGGGCATTATGGCTACACCTTC.

The genes are TRBV6-6 and TRBJ1-1, with D unclear. From germline, CDR1 is MNHNY and CDR2 SVGAGI (reference sequence). The CDR3 has 13 amino acids. Trimming cost V 7 bases and J 0 bases, with 9 bases left between them. The CDR3 spells CASMGVLNTEAFF. CDR3 in DNA: TGTGCCAGCATGGGAGTCCTGAACACTGAAGCTTTCTTT.

This chain links TRBV13 with TRBJ1-1; D perhaps matches TRBD1 (5 bases). The V gene's germline CDR1 is PRHDT and CDR2 FYEKMQ (reference sequence). V was trimmed by 5 bases and J by 0 bases, leaving 13 bases between them. This CDR3 has 15 residues. DNA for the CDR3: TGTGCCAGCAGCCGCCGGGGGACTATGAACACTGAAGCTTTCTTT. Protein: CASSRRGTMNTEAFF.

The CDR3 reads CASSIATNEKLFF. The DNA for the CDR3 is TGCGCCAGCAGCATCGCAACTAATGAAAAACTGTTTTTT. The V and J genes are TRBV5-1 and TRBJ1-4; no reliable D call. CDR1 is SGHRS, CDR2 YFSETQ, per germline. The CDR3 consists of 13 residues. Trimming took off 4 bases at V and 0 bases at J, with 4 bases between the two ends.